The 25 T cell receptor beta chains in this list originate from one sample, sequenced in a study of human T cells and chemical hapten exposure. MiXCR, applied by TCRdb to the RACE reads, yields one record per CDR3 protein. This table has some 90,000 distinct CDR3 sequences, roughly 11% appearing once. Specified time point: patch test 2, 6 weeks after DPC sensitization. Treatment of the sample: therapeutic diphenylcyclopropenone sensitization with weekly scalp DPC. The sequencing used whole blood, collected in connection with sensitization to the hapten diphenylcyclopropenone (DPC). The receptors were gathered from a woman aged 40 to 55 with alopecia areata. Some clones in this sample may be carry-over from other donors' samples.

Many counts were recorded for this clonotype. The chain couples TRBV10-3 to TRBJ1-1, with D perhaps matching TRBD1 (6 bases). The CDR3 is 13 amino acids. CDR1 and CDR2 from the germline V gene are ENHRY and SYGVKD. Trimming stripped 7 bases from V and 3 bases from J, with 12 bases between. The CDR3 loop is CAITRRTDTEAFF. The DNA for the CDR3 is TGTGCCATCACCCGCAGGACAGACACTGAAGCTTTCTTT.

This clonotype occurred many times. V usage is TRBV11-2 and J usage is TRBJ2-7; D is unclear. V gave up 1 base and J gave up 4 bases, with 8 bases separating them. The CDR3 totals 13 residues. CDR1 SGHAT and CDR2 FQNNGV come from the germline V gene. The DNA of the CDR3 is TGTGCCAGCAGCTTAGGCCAACGGTACGAGCAGTACTTC. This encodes CASSLGQRYEQYF.

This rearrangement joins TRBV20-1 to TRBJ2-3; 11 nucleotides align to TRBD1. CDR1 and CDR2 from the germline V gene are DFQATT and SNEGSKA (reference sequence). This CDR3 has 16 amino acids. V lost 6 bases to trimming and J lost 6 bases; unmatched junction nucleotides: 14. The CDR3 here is CSARNPPGQGVDTQYF. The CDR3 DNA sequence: TGCAGTGCCCGTAACCCACCGGGACAGGGGGTGGATACGCAGTATTTT.

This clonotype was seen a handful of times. For the CDR3, the DNA is TGTGCCAGCAGTTTGGGGAACAGGGCGATGAACACTGAAGCTTTCTTT. This codes for CASSLGNRAMNTEAFF. The chain recombines TRBV27 with TRBJ1-1; the D gene is possibly TRBD1 (6 bases). The germline V gene has CDR1 MNHEY and CDR2 SMNVEV (reference sequence). CDR3 length: 16 residues. Trimming took 3 bases from V and 0 from J, leaving 14 bases between them.

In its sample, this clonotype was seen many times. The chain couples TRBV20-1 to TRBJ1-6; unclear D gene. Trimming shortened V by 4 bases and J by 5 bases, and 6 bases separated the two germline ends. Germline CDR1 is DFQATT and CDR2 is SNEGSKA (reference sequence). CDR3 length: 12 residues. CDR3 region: CSAITNNSPLHF. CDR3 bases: TGCAGTGCTATTACTAATAATTCACCCCTCCACTTT.

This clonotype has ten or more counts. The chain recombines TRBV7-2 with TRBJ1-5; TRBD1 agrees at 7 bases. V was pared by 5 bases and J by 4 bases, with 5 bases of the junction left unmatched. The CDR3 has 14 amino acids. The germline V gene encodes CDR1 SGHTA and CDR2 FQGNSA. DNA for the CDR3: TGTGCCAGCAGCGCGGGACAGACTAATCAGCCCCAGCATTTT. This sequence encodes CASSAGQTNQPQHF.

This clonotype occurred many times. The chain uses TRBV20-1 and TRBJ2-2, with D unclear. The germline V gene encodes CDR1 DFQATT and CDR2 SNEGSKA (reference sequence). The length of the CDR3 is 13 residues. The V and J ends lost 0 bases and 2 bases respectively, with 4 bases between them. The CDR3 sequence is CSARETNTGELFF. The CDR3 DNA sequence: TGCAGTGCTAGAGAGACCAACACCGGGGAGCTGTTTTTT.

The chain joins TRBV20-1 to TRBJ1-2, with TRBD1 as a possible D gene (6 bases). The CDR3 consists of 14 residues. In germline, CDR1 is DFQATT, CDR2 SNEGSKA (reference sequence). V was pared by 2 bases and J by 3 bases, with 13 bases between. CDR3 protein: CSARPRGGDYGYTF. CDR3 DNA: TGCAGTGCTAGACCCAGGGGAGGGGACTATGGCTACACCTTC.

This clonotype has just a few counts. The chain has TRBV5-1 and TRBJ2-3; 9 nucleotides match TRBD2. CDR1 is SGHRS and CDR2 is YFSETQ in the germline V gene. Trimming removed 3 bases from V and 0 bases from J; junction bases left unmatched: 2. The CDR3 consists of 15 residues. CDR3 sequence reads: CASSSLAGSTDTQYF. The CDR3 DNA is TGCGCCAGCAGCTCGCTAGCGGGGAGCACAGATACGCAGTATTTT.

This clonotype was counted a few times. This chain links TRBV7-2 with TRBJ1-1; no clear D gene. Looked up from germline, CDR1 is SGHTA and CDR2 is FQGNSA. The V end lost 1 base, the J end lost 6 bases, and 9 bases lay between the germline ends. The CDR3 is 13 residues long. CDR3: CASSLDQGSEAFF. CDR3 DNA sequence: TGTGCCAGCAGCTTAGACCAAGGCTCTGAAGCTTTCTTT.

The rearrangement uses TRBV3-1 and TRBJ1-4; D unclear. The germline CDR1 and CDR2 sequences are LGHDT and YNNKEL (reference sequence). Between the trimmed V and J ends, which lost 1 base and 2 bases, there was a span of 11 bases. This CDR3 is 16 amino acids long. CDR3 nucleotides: TGTGCCAGCAGCCAAGGCCTCAGGACTACTAATGAAAAACTGTTTTTT. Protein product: CASSQGLRTTNEKLFF.

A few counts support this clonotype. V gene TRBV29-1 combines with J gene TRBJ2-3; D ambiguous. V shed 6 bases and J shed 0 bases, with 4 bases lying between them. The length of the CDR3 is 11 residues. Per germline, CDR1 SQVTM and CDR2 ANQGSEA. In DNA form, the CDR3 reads TGCAGCGTCGGAAGCACAGATACGCAGTATTTT. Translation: CSVGSTDTQYF.

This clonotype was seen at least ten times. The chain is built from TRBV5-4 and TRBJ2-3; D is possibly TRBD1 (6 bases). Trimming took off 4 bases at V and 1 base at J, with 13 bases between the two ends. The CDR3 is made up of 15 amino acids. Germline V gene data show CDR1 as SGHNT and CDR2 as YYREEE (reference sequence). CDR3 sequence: CASSAGGGGTDTQYF. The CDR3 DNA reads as TGTGCCAGCAGCGCTGGTGGGGGCGGCACAGATACGCAGTATTTT.

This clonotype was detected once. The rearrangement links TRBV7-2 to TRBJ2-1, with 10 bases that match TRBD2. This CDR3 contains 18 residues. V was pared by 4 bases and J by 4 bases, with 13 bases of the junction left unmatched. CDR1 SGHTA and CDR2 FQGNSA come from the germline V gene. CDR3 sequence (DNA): TGTGCCAGCAGCTCGTGGCTCGGGGCTAGCGGGAGTTACAATGAGCAGTTCTTC. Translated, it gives CASSSWLGASGSYNEQFF.

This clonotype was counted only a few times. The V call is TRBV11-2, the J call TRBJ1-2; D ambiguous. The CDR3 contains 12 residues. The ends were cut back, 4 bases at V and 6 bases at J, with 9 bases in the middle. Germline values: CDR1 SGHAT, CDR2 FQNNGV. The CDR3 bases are TGTGCCAGCAGCTGGGGTGGTGATGGCTACACCTTC. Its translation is CASSWGGDGYTF.

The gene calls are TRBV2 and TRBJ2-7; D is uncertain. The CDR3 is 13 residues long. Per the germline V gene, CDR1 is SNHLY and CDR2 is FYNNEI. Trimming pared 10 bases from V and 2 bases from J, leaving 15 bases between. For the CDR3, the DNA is TGTGCCACCTTAATGACGGTAACCTACGAGCAGTACTTC. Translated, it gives CATLMTVTYEQYF.

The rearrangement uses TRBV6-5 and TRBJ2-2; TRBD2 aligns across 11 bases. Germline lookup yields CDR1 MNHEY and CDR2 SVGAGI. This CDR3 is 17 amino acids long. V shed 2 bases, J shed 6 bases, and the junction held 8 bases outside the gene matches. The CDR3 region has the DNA TGTGCCAGCAGTTACCACGGGGGACTAGCGGCCCCCGGGGAGCTGTTTTTT. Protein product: CASSYHGGLAAPGELFF.

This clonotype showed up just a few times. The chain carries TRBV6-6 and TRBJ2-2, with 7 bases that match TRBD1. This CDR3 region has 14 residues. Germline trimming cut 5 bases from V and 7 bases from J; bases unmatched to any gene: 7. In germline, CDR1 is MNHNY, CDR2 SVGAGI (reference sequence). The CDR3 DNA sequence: TGTGCCAGCAGTAACGGACAGGTCGGCGGGGAGCTGTTTTTT. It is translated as CASSNGQVGGELFF.

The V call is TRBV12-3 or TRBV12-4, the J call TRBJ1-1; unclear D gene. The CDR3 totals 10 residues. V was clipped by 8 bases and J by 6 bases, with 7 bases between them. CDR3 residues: CASLQAEAFF. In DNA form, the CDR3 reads TGTGCCAGCTTGCAGGCTGAAGCTTTCTTT.

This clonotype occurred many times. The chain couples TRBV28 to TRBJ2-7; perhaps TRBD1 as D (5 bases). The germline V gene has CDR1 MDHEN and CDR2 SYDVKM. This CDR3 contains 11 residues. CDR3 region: CGCQGRDEQYF. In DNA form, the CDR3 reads TGTGGCTGCCAGGGCAGGGACGAGCAGTACTTC. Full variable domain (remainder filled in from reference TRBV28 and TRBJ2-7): DVKVTQSSRYLVKRTGEKVFLECVQDMDHENMFWYRQDPGLGLRLIYFSYDVKMKEKGDIPEGYSVSREKKERFSLILESASTNQTSMYLCGCQGRDEQYFGPGTRLTVT.

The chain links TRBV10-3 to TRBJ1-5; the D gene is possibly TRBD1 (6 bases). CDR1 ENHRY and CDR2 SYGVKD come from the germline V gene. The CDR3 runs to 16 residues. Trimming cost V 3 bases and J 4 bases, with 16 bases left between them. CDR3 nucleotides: TGTGCCATCAGTGAATCGGGTCTGACAGGTAATCAGCCCCAGCATTTT. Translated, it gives CAISESGLTGNQPQHF.

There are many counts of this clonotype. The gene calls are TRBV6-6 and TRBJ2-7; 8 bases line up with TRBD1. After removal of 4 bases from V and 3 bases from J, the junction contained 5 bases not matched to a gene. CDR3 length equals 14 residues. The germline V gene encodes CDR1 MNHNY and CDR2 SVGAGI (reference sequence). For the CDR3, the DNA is TGTGCCAGCAGTTTCGGACAGGGTGGCTACGAGCAGTACTTC. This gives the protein CASSFGQGGYEQYF.

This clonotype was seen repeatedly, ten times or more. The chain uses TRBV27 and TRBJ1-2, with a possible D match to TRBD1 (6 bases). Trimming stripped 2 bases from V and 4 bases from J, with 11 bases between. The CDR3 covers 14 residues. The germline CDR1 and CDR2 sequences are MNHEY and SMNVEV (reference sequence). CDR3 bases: TGTGCCAGCAGTTTAAAGCCAGGGGCCTATGGCTACACCTTC. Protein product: CASSLKPGAYGYTF.

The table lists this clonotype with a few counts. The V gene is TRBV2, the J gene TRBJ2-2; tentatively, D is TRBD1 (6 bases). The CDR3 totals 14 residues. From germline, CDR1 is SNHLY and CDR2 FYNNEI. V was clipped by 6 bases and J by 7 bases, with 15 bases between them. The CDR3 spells CASSPTGYGGELFF. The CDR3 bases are TGTGCCAGCAGCCCCACAGGGTACGGCGGGGAGCTGTTTTTT.

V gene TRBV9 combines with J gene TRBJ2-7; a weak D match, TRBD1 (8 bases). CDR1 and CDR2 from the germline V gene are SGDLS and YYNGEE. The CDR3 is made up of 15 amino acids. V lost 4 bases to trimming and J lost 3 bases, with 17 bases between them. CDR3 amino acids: CASSSGQGGDYEQYF. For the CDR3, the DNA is TGTGCCAGCAGCTCTGGACAGGGAGGGGACTACGAGCAGTACTTC. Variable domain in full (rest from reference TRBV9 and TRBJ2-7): DSGVTQTPKHLITATGQRVTLRCSPRSGDLSVYWYQQSLDQGLQFLIQYYNGEERAKGNILERFSAQQFPDLHSELNLSSLELGDSALYFCASSSGQGGDYEQYFGPGTRLTVT.